A selection of T cell receptor beta chains follows, all from one sample in a study of blood T cell repertoires in COVID-19. The protocol was immunoSEQ multiplex PCR, while the TCRdb copy is restricted to in-frame clones and leaves out a portion. The sample shows 100,000 to 130,000 clones, more than 70% of them seen only once. Input material: peripheral blood. Receptor source: a middle-aged man with active or convalescent COVID-19. CDR3s include the opening cysteine and the closing phenylalanine or tryptophan. Fields, in order: V gene, clone size, D gene, CDR3 length, J gene, CDR3 DNA, CDR3 protein. A D gene is named only where the DNA matches it firmly. The listing skips clone size in some rows; elsewhere it reads once, few, many or a size class.

>TRBV2|NA|NA|12|TRBJ2-7
TGTGCCAGCAGGGCAGAACGCTACGAGCAGTACTTC
CASRAERYEQYF
>TRBV27|once|TRBD2|17|TRBJ2-7
TGTGCCAGCAGTTTATCTTATCCTGCGGGGGGTACCTACGAGCAGTACTTC
CASSLSYPAGGTYEQYF
>TRBV19|NA|TRBD2|16|TRBJ2-3
TGTGCCAGTAGTACCCGTTTAGCGGGAAGCACAGATACGCAGTATTTT
CASSTRLAGSTDTQYF
>TRBV6-5|NA|NA|12|TRBJ2-7
TGTGCCAGCCAGGGGTCCACCTACGAGCAGTACTTC
CASQGSTYEQYF
>TRBV7-2|NA|NA|11|TRBJ2-5
TGTGCCAGCAGTATCAGGGAGACCCAGTACTTC
CASSIRETQYF
>TRBV2|once|TRBD2|17|TRBJ2-7
TGTGCCAGCAGTCCCTGGTGGACTAGCATCGGCTCCTACGAGCAGTACTTC
CASSPWWTSIGSYEQYF
>TRBV18|once|TRBD2|15|TRBJ2-1
TGTGCCAGCTCACCAATGACTAGCGGGAGCAATGAGCAGTTCTTC
CASSPMTSGSNEQFF
>TRBV27|NA|TRBD2|15|TRBJ2-1
TGTGCCAGCAGACTAGCGGGAGGGCCTAGCAATGAGCAGTTCTTC
CASRLAGGPSNEQFF
>TRBV6-5|NA|NA|14|TRBJ2-5
TGTGCCAGCAGTTACGGACAGATCCAAGAGACCCAGTACTTC
CASSYGQIQETQYF
>TRBV18|NA|NA|15|TRBJ1-1
TGTGCCAGCTCACCGCCTAGCGACATGAACACTGAAGCTTTCTTT
CASSPPSDMNTEAFF
>TRBV19|NA|NA|14|TRBJ1-5
TGTGCCAGTAGGTCTAACGGGGTGAATCAGCCCCAGCATTTT
CASRSNGVNQPQHF
>TRBV5-1|NA|TRBD2|16|TRBJ2-2
TGCGCCAGCAGCTCCCCCGCGGGAGGGCAAACCGGGGAGCTGTTTTTT
CASSSPAGGQTGELFF
>TRBV28|NA|TRBD1|15|TRBJ2-7
TGTGCCAGCAGAGCTACCGGGACAGGGGTGCTCGAGCAGTACTTC
CASRATGTGVLEQYF
>TRBV6-2/TRBV6-3|few|NA|17|TRBJ1-5
TGTGCCAGCAGTTACACCACAGGGATCGGGAGCAATCAGCCCCAGCATTTT
CASSYTTGIGSNQPQHF
>TRBV11-3|NA|TRBD2|18|TRBJ2-7
TGTGCCAGCAGCTTAGATCGCGTTATGGGACTAGGTCCCAGGGAGCAGTACTTC
CASSLDRVMGLGPREQYF
>TRBV18|NA|NA|13|TRBJ2-1
TGTGCCAGCTCACTCAACTTCGAGGATGAGCAGTTCTTC
CASSLNFEDEQFF
>TRBV4-2|NA|NA|16|TRBJ1-2
TGTGCCAGCAGCCTACACCCCGTTGGAGGTAACTATGGCTACACCTTC
CASSLHPVGGNYGYTF
>TRBV6-5|few|NA|14|TRBJ2-7
TGTGCCAGCTTCGGGGGAGTCTTCGGCTACGAGCAGTACTTC
CASFGGVFGYEQYF
>TRBV21-1|NA|NA|16|TRBJ1-1
TGTGCCAGCAGCACGTGGGACACCCGAGATAGTACTGAAGCTTTCTTT
CASSTWDTRDSTEAFF
>TRBV9|NA|NA|11|TRBJ2-7
TGTGCCAGCAGCCCTCGGTACGAGCAGTACTTC
CASSPRYEQYF
>TRBV18|once|TRBD1|15|TRBJ2-4
TGTGCCAGCTCACCACTTCCTACAGGGGACGGCATTCAGTACTTC
CASSPLPTGDGIQYF
>TRBV12-3/TRBV12-4|NA|NA|13|TRBJ1-1
TGTGCCAGCAGTTTTGGCAGATACACTGAAGCTTTCTTT
CASSFGRYTEAFF
>TRBV19|NA|NA|15|TRBJ1-2
TGTGCCAGTAGTATCGTACAACAAGTTAACTATGGCTACACCTTC
CASSIVQQVNYGYTF
>TRBV2|NA|NA|14|TRBJ2-2
TGTGCCAGCAGTGAACGTACGAACACCGGGGAGCTGTTTTTT
CASSERTNTGELFF
>TRBV12-3/TRBV12-4|NA|NA|12|TRBJ2-5
TGTGCCAGCAGTGGACCGGGGGAGACCCAGTACTTC
CASSGPGETQYF
>TRBV28|once|TRBD1|14|TRBJ1-4
TGTGCCAGCAGACCAGGGGGCGCTGAGGAAAAACTGTTTTTT
CASRPGGAEEKLFF
>TRBV3-1/TRBV3-2|once|NA|15|TRBJ2-3
TGTGCCAGCAGCCTCCCCGGGGGAGTCACAGATACGCAGTATTTT
CASSLPGGVTDTQYF
>TRBV7-2|NA|NA|17|TRBJ2-4
TGTGCCAGCAGCTTCCTCACAGGCTATTTAGCCAAAAACATTCAGTACTTC
CASSFLTGYLAKNIQYF
>TRBV4-1|NA|NA|15|TRBJ1-1
TGCGCCAGCAGCCCCCCGACAGGTTTGAACACTGAAGCTTTCTTT
CASSPPTGLNTEAFF
>TRBV7-2|NA|NA|14|TRBJ2-5
TGTGCCAGCAGCTTAGGTGGTAGCCTGGAGACCCAGTACTTC
CASSLGGSLETQYF
>TRBV7-2|NA|TRBD2|17|TRBJ2-1
TGTGCCAGCAGCTTAGGAGGGGTTGCGCTAGCGGGAAATGAGCAGTTCTTC
CASSLGGVALAGNEQFF
>TRBV19|NA|NA|17|TRBJ2-1
TGTGCCAGTAGTATAGATCACTCCAGGACAGACTACAATGAGCAGTTCTTC
CASSIDHSRTDYNEQFF
>TRBV28|NA|NA|12|TRBJ1-5
TGTGCCAGCAGAACAGCCAATCAGCCCCAGCATTTT
CASRTANQPQHF
>TRBV2|NA|TRBD1|16|TRBJ2-5
TGTGCCAGCAGTGAGGCGAGACAGGGGGCGGGAGAGACCCAGTACTTC
CASSEARQGAGETQYF
>TRBV28|NA|NA|15|TRBJ1-3
TGTGCCACCCTGCCCGCAGGGGCTGGTGGAAACACCATATATTTT
CATLPAGAGGNTIYF
>TRBV7-8|NA|NA|13|TRBJ1-1
TGTGCCAGCAGCCCCAGTAGGGGGACTGAAGCTTTCTTT
CASSPSRGTEAFF
>TRBV6-5|NA|NA|14|TRBJ1-1
TGTGCCAGCAGTTACCGCACAGCTAACACTGAAGCTTTCTTT
CASSYRTANTEAFF
>TRBV7-2|NA|NA|16|TRBJ2-3
TGTGCCAGCAGCTTATCCGGGCAGGGAAGCCCAGATACGCAGTATTTT
CASSLSGQGSPDTQYF
>TRBV3-1/TRBV3-2|NA|TRBD1|16|TRBJ1-6
TGTGCCAGCAGCCGCGGACAGGGCCCCCGGAATTCACCCCTCCACTTT
CASSRGQGPRNSPLHF
>TRBV28|NA|NA|12|TRBJ2-7
TGTGCCAGCAGTTTACGGGGTTACGAGCAGTACTTC
CASSLRGYEQYF
>TRBV7-2|NA|NA|19|TRBJ2-1
TGTGCCAGCAGCTTAATCGGCGATTTACTACTGAGCTCCTACAATGAGCAGTTCTTC
CASSLIGDLLLSSYNEQFF
>TRBV30|NA|NA|20|TRBJ2-1
TGTGCCTGCATCCCCCGACAGGCCGTTCGGTCGTCATTCTCCTACAATGAGCAGTTCTTC
CACIPRQAVRSSFSYNEQFF
>TRBV10-3|NA|NA|13|TRBJ2-7
TGTGCCATCAGTGAGGGCACAACCTACGAGCAGTACTTC
CAISEGTTYEQYF
>TRBV18|few|NA|14|TRBJ1-1
TGTGCCAGCTCACCACAGGTAGGAGACACTGAAGCTTTCTTT
CASSPQVGDTEAFF
>TRBV6-2/TRBV6-3|once|NA|15|TRBJ1-1
TGTGCCAGCAGTACAAGGGCCACAGGGAACACTGAAGCTTTCTTT
CASSTRATGNTEAFF
>TRBV10-1|NA|TRBD1|16|TRBJ2-1
TGCGCCAGCAGTGAAGGGCAGGGGGCTTCCTACAATGAGCAGTTCTTC
CASSEGQGASYNEQFF
>TRBV2|NA|TRBD1|16|TRBJ2-2
TGTGCCAGCAGTGAGGGGGACAGGGTAGGAACCGGGGAGCTGTTTTTT
CASSEGDRVGTGELFF
>TRBV3-1/TRBV3-2|NA|TRBD2|16|TRBJ2-1
TGTGCCAGCAGCCTTAGCGGGATTCGGTCCTACAATGAGCAGTTCTTC
CASSLSGIRSYNEQFF
>TRBV3-1/TRBV3-2|NA|TRBD2|18|TRBJ2-1
TGTGCCAGCAGCCAAGGGGGGCGACGGGCTAGCGGGAGAGGCGAGCAGTTCTTC
CASSQGGRRASGRGEQFF
>TRBV9|NA|NA|14|TRBJ2-7
TGTGCCAGCAGCGAGGAGGTACTGCCCTACGAGCAGTACTTC
CASSEEVLPYEQYF
>TRBV3-1/TRBV3-2|NA|NA|14|TRBJ1-2
TGTGCCAGCAGCCATAAGGACAGCGCCTATGGCTACACCTTC
CASSHKDSAYGYTF
>TRBV28|NA|NA|15|TRBJ2-1
TGTGCCAGCAGACCCCTCCTTGGCGGAGGCAATGAGCAGTTCTTC
CASRPLLGGGNEQFF
>TRBV6-5|few|TRBD2|15|TRBJ2-7
TGTGCCAGCACTACCGGGACTAGTCACTCCTACGAGCAGTACTTC
CASTTGTSHSYEQYF
>TRBV15|NA|TRBD1|15|TRBJ1-4
TGTGCCACCAGCAGACCCGGACAGGAAAATGAAAAACTGTTTTTT
CATSRPGQENEKLFF
>TRBV28|NA|TRBD1|15|TRBJ2-5
TGTGCCAGCAGTTGGGGACAGCCCCGAAGAGAGACCCAGTACTTC
CASSWGQPRRETQYF
>TRBV6-6|NA|NA|14|TRBJ1-2
TGTGCCAGCAGTTACGAACAGGTCAACTATGGCTACACCTTC
CASSYEQVNYGYTF